A selection of T cell receptor beta chains follows, all from one sample in a study of T cell repertoires in cytomegalovirus infection. Their recognized antigens are unknown. Each CDR3 protein gets one entry after TCRdb re-called the reads with MiXCR. The sample includes approximately 76,000 distinct CDR3 sequences, under 30% of them seen just once. Sequenced here: CD8+ T cells from cultured PBMCs, sampled from culture after CMV antigen stimulation. The receptors were sampled from a human donor in good health (CMV status not recorded). Some clones in this sample may be carry-over from other donors' samples. The CDR3 runs from the conserved cysteine through the conserved F or W. The order of the fields is CDR3 length, V gene, J gene, clone size, D gene, CDR3 DNA, CDR3 protein. A D gene is named only where the DNA matches it firmly. Expanded clones get a size class; other rows say once, few or many, or leave the size out.

14,TRBV6-2/TRBV6-3,TRBJ1-5,few,NA,TGTGCCAGCAGTTACGCGGCAGGGTCTCAGCCCCAGCATTTT,CASSYAAGSQPQHF
17,TRBV7-8,TRBJ2-7,many,NA,TGTGCCAGCAGCCGACTTCGGGGCTCACTGCCATCCTACGAGCAGTACTTC,CASSRLRGSLPSYEQYF
15,TRBV11-3,TRBJ2-2,few,NA,TGTGCCAGCGGCCTCCCGGACGCGAACACCGGGGAGCTGTTTTTT,CASGLPDANTGELFF
14,TRBV7-8,TRBJ2-7,NA,NA,TGTGCCAGCAGCGCGAGACAGGCATCCTACGAGCAGTACTTC,CASSARQASYEQYF
12,TRBV5-6,TRBJ2-1,NA,NA,TGTGCCAGCAGCTTGGGAGGGGGGGAGCAGTTCTTC,CASSLGGGEQFF
20,TRBV4-1,TRBJ2-7,many,TRBD2,TGCGCCAGCAGCCGAATTCCCTCCTTAGCGGGGGGGCCCAGCTCCTACGAGCAGTACTTC,CASSRIPSLAGGPSSYEQYF
17,TRBV4-1,TRBJ2-7,NA,TRBD1,TGCGCCAGCAGCCTGGGCCCACAGGGGGCCTTTACCTACGAGCAGTACTTC,CASSLGPQGAFTYEQYF
13,TRBV5-1,TRBJ2-1,few,TRBD1,TGCGCCAGCACGGGACAGACCTACAATGAGCAGTTCTTC,CASTGQTYNEQFF
13,TRBV5-1,TRBJ2-1,few,NA,TGCGCCAGCATCTCGGACAGTTACAATGAGCAGTTCTTC,CASISDSYNEQFF
15,TRBV29-1,TRBJ2-1,few,NA,TGCAGCGTTGATGGGGCCGTCCCCTCCTACAATGAGCAGTTCTTC,CSVDGAVPSYNEQFF
15,TRBV12-3/TRBV12-4,TRBJ1-1,NA,TRBD1,TGTGCCAGCAGCCTGGGACAGTACATGAACACTGAAGCTTTCTTT,CASSLGQYMNTEAFF
13,TRBV5-1,TRBJ2-1,NA,NA,TGCGCCAGCAGCTCCTTACGGTACAATGAGCAGTTCTTC,CASSSLRYNEQFF
16,TRBV7-8,TRBJ2-5,many,NA,TGTGCCAGCAGCTTAGCGCGGGGATCCAAGCGAGAGACCCAGTACTTC,CASSLARGSKRETQYF
13,TRBV28,TRBJ2-7,NA,NA,TGTGCCAGCAGGGGGGAACCAAGCTACGAGCAGTACTTC,CASRGEPSYEQYF
13,TRBV28,TRBJ1-5,NA,NA,TGTGCCAGCACCTTCCGCATAAATCAGCCCCAGCATTTT,CASTFRINQPQHF
18,TRBV5-4,TRBJ1-1,many,TRBD1,TGTGCCAGCAGCTTGGGGGTGGACAGGGCCTATACGGACACTGAAGCTTTCTTT,CASSLGVDRAYTDTEAFF
13,TRBV27,TRBJ2-7,few,NA,TGTGCCAGCAGTTTAAGTAGTACACGAGAGCAGTACTTC,CASSLSSTREQYF
12,TRBV6-1,TRBJ1-1,NA,TRBD1,TGTGCCAGCAGCCTGGACAGGATTGAAGCTTTCTTT,CASSLDRIEAFF
17,TRBV27,TRBJ2-7,NA,TRBD1,TGTGCCAGCAGTTTAACTTCCGGGACAGGGTACTCCTACGAGCAGTACTTC,CASSLTSGTGYSYEQYF
16,TRBV4-3,TRBJ2-3,once,TRBD2,TGCGCCAGCAGCCAAGATTGGGCGGGAGAGGCAGATACGCAGTATTTT,CASSQDWAGEADTQYF
13,TRBV6-5,TRBJ2-2,few,NA,TGTGCCAGCAGTTACTCGAGCACCGGGGAGCTGTTTTTT,CASSYSSTGELFF
16,TRBV12-3/TRBV12-4,TRBJ1-6,NA,TRBD1,TGTGCCAGCAGCAGCCGGGACAGGGGCTTTAATTCACCCCTCCACTTT,CASSSRDRGFNSPLHF
14,TRBV6-6,TRBJ1-1,few,NA,TGTGCCAGCAGTTACCGGGGGCCGGGCACTGAAGCTTTCTTT,CASSYRGPGTEAFF
15,TRBV7-6,TRBJ2-2,many,TRBD1,TGTGCCAGCGCTAACAGGGGGAGTTTCACCGGGGAGCTGTTTTTT,CASANRGSFTGELFF
21,TRBV5-6,TRBJ2-2,few,TRBD2,TGTGCCAGCAGCGACCTAACAAGGGCTAGCGGGAGGGCCGTGAACACCGGGGAGCTGTTTTTT,CASSDLTRASGRAVNTGELFF
14,TRBV6-5,TRBJ2-3,many,NA,TGTGCCAGCAGGGCCAGAGGATTCACAGATACGCAGTATTTT,CASRARGFTDTQYF
13,TRBV10-2,TRBJ2-7,few,NA,TGCGCCAGCACTCAGGCCTTGGGCTACGAGCAGTACTTC,CASTQALGYEQYF
16,TRBV9,TRBJ2-3,few,TRBD1,TGTGCCAGCAGCGCAAAGACAGGGGGCCCCACAGATACGCAGTATTTT,CASSAKTGGPTDTQYF
15,TRBV28,TRBJ2-7,NA,TRBD1,TGTGCCAGCAGAACCGGGACAGGGCAAGGCTACGAGCAGTACTTC,CASRTGTGQGYEQYF